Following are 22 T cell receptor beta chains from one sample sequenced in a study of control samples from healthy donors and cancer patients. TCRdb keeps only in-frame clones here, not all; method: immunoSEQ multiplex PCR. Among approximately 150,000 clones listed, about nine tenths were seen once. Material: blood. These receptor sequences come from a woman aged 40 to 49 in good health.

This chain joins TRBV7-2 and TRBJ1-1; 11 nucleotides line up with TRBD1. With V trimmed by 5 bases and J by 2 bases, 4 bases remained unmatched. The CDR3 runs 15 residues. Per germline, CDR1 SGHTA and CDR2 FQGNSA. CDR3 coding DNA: TGTGCCAGCAGCCCATGGACAGGGGGCAACACTGAAGCTTTCTTT. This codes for CASSPWTGGNTEAFF.

The chain's CDR3 is CASSAAGDNSPLHF. The CDR3 region has the DNA TGTGCCAGCAGTGCCGCAGGGGATAATTCACCCCTCCACTTT. The rearrangement joins TRBV2 to TRBJ1-6; a possible D gene is TRBD1 (6 bases). CDR1 SNHLY and CDR2 FYNNEI come from the germline V gene. V was pared by 4 bases and J by 5 bases, with 9 bases between. This CDR3 contains 14 residues.

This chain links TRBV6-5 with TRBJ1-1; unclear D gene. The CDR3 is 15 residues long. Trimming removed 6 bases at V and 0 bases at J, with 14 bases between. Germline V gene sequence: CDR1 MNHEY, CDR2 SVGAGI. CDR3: CASSRSQSLNTEAFF. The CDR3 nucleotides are TGTGCCAGCAGCCGTTCACAGTCTTTGAACACTGAAGCTTTCTTT.

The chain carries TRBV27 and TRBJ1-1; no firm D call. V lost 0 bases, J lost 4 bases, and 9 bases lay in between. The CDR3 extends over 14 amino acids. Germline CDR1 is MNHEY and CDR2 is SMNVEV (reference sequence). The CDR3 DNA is TGTGCCAGCAGTTTATCGATCTTCGGCACTGAAGCTTTCTTT. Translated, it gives CASSLSIFGTEAFF.

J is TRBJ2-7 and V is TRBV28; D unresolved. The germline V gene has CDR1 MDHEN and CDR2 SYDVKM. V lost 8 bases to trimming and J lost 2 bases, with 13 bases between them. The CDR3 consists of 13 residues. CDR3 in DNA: TGTGCCAGCTTTGGGCACAATACCTACGAGCAGTACTTC. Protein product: CASFGHNTYEQYF.

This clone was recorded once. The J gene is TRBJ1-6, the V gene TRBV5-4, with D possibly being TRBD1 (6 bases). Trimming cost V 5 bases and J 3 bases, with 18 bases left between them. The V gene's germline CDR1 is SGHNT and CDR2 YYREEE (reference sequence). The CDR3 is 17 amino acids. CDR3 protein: CASRLQQGSLYNSPLHF. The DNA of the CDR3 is TGTGCCAGCAGACTACAACAGGGTAGTCTCTATAATTCACCCCTCCACTTT. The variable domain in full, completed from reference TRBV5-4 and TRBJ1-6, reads ETGVTQSPTHLIKTRGQQVTLRCSSQSGHNTVSWYQQALGQGPQFIFQYYREEENGRGNFPPRFSGLQFPNYSSELNVNALELDDSALYLCASRLQQGSLYNSPLHFGNGTRLTVT.

This CDR3 reads CASEAGNEQFF. The CDR3 coding sequence is TGTGCCAGCGAGGCCGGGAATGAGCAGTTCTTC. V usage is TRBV12-3 or TRBV12-4 and J usage is TRBJ2-1; D is ambiguous. The CDR3 totals 11 residues. V gave up 8 bases and J gave up 7 bases, with 9 bases separating them.

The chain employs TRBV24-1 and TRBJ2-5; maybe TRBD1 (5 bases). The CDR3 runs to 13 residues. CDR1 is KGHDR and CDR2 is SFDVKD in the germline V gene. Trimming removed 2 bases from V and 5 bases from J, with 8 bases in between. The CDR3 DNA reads TGTGCCACCAGTGATTGGGGCTCTGAGACCCAGTACTTC. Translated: CATSDWGSETQYF.

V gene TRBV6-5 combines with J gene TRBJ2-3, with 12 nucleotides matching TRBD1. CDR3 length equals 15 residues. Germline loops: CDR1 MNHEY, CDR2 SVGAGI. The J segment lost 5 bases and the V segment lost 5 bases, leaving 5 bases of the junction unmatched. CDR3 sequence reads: CASSRGTGGRDTQYF. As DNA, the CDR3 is TGTGCCAGCAGTCGCGGGACAGGGGGCAGAGATACGCAGTATTTT.

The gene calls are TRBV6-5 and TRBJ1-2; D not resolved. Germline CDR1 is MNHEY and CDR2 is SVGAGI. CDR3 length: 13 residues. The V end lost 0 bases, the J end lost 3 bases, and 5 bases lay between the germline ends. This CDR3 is CASSYSTDYGYTF. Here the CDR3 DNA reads TGTGCCAGCAGTTACTCTACAGACTATGGCTACACCTTC.

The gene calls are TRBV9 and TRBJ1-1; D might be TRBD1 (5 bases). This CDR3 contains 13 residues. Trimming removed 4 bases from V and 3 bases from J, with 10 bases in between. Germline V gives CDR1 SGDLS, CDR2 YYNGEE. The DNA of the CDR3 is TGTGCCAGCAGCCTACGGGGCGACACTGAAGCTTTCTTT. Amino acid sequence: CASSLRGDTEAFF.

CDR3 region: CEPQTGDSNQPQHF. The CDR3 bases are TGCGAGCCCCAGACAGGGGATAGCAATCAGCCCCAGCATTTT. This rearrangement joins TRBV5-1 to TRBJ1-5, with 8 bases that match TRBD1. Germline loops: CDR1 SGHRS, CDR2 YFSETQ. This CDR3 spans 14 amino acids.

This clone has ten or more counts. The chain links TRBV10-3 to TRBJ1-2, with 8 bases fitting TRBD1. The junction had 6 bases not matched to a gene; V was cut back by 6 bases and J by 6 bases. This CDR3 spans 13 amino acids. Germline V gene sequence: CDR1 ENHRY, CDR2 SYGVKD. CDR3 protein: CAISLDRGDGYTF. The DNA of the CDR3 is TGTGCCATCAGCCTAGACAGGGGAGATGGCTACACCTTC.

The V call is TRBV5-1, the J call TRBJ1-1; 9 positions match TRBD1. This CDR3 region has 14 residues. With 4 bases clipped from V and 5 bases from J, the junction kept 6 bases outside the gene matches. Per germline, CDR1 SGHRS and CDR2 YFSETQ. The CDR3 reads CASSLDRGLTEAFF. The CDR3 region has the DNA TGCGCCAGCAGCCTTGACAGGGGGTTAACTGAAGCTTTCTTT.

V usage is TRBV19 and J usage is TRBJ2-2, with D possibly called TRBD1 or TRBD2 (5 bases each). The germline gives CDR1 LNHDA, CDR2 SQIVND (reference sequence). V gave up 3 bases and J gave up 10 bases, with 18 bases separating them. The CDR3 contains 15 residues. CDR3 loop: CASSIAALWGSELFF. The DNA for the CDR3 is TGTGCCAGTAGTATCGCCGCCCTCTGGGGGTCGGAGCTGTTTTTT. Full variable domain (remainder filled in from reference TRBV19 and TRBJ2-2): DGGITQSPKYLFRKEGQNVTLSCEQNLNHDAMYWYRQDPGQGLRLIYYSQIVNDFQKGDIAEGYSVSREKKESFPLTVTSAQKNPTAFYLCASSIAALWGSELFFGEGSRLTVL.

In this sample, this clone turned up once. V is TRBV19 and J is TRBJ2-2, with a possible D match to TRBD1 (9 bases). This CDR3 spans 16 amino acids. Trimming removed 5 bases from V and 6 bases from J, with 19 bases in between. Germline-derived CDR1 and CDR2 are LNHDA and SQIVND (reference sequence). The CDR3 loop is CASSPRGGQGAGELFF. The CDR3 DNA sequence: TGTGCCAGTAGTCCCCGGGGGGGACAGGGAGCCGGGGAGCTGTTTTTT.

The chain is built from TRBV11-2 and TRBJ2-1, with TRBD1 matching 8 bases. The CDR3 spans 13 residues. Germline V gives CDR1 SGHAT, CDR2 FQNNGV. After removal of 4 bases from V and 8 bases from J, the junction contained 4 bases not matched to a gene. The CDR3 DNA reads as TGTGCCAGCAGCTCGGACAGGGAGGATGAGCAGTTCTTC. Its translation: CASSSDREDEQFF.

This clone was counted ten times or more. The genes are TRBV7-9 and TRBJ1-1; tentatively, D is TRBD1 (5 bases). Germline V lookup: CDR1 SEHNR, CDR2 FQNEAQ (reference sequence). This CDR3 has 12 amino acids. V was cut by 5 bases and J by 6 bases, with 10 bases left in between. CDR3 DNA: TGTGCCAGCAGCGTTCAAGGGGCTGAAGCTTTCTTT. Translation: CASSVQGAEAFF.

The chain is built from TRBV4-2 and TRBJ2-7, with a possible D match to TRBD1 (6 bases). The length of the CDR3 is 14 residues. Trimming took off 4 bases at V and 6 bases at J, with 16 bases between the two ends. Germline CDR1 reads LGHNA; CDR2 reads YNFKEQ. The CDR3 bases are TGTGCCAGCAGCCTAAACTCCGGGACAAGCGAGCAGTACTTC. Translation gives CASSLNSGTSEQYF.

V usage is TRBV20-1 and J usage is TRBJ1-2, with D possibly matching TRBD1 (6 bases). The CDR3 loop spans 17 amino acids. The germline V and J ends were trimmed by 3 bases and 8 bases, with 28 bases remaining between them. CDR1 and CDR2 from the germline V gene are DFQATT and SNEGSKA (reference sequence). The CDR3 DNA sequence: TGCAGTGCTAGTGCTAAAATAAAGGGGGGAATATATGAGGGCTACACCTTC. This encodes CSASAKIKGGIYEGYTF.

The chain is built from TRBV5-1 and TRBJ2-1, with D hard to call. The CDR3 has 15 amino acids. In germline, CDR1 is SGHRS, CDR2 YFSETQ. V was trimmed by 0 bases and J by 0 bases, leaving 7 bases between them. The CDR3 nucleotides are TGCGCCAGCAGCTTGGGGGTAAGCTCCTACAATGAGCAGTTCTTC. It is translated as CASSLGVSSYNEQFF.

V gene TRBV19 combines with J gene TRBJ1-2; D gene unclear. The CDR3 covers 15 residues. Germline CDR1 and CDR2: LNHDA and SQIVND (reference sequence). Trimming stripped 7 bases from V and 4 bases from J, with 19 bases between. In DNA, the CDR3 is TGTGCCAGTAACCCAGCTGAGAACAGCGCCTATGGCTACACCTTC. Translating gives CASNPAENSAYGYTF.